A single T cell receptor beta chain is shown here with its context. The antigen remains unidentified. The record originates from a study of a mutant IDH1 vaccine in newly diagnosed glioma. Time point meaning: week 47, end of study. With topical imiquimod, each dose of the vaccine consisted of 300 ug of mutant IDH1 20-mer peptide. Donors had new IDH1-mutant astrocytomas of WHO grade 3 or 4 (ATRX-lost). Trimming removed 3 bases at V and 3 bases at J, with 18 bases between. CDR3 length equals 16 residues. Germline CDR1 is MNHNS and CDR2 is SASEGT. Produced via immunoSEQ multiplex PCR; TCRdb's table is partial and in-frame only. The data show tens of thousands of clones, roughly 80% seen once.

The sequence came from a man younger than 45 with glioma. V and J are TRBV6-1 and TRBJ2-7; maybe TRBD1 (6 bases). Source: PBMCs, taken from a glioma patient whose treatment included an IDH1 peptide vaccine. This CDR3 reads CASSEGGQNFYYEQYF. The DNA for the CDR3 is TGTGCCAGCAGTGAGGGCGGACAGAACTTCTACTACGAGCAGTACTTC.